A single sample gave rise to the 29 T cell receptor beta chains below, sequenced in a study of breast tumors, draining lymph nodes, adjacent tissues. Axillary draining lymph nodes of breast cancer patients supplied the node samples. Each CDR3 protein is one row after TCRdb ran MiXCR on the multiplex PCR reads. The table shows some 110,000 distinct CDR3 sequences, with roughly 33% occurring only once. Source material: axillary lymph node tissue. These receptors were obtained from a female donor with breast cancer. Some clones in this sample may be carry-over from other donors' samples.

This clonotype was seen ten or more times. The chain has TRBV20-1 and TRBJ2-5; TRBD2 agrees at 11 bases. This CDR3 is built from 15 residues. The germline V gene has CDR1 DFQATT and CDR2 SNEGSKA (reference sequence). The junction had 4 bases not matched to a gene; V was cut back by 3 bases and J by 1 base. CDR3 coding DNA: TGCAGTGCTAGTCTAGCGGGGGGATTCCAAGAGACCCAGTACTTC. Its translation: CSASLAGGFQETQYF.

This clonotype was counted at least ten times. The J gene is TRBJ1-5, the V gene TRBV7-9; D perhaps matches TRBD1 (5 bases). The CDR3 runs to 13 residues. V was cut by 6 bases and J by 2 bases, with 8 bases left in between. Germline loops: CDR1 SEHNR, CDR2 FQNEAQ (reference sequence). The CDR3 reads CASSSTGNQPQHF. The CDR3 nucleotides read TGTGCCAGCAGTTCGACAGGCAATCAGCCCCAGCATTTT. Based on the CDR3 plus reference TRBV7-9 and TRBJ1-5, the full variable domain is DTGVSQNPRHKITKRGQNVTFRCDPISEHNRLYWYRQTLGQGPEFLTYFQNEAQLEKSRLLSDRFSAERPKGSFSTLEIQRTEQGDSAMYLCASSSTGNQPQHFGDGTRLSIL.

This rearrangement joins TRBV2 to TRBJ2-7; D may correspond to TRBD1 or TRBD2 (5 bases each). The germline V gene encodes CDR1 SNHLY and CDR2 FYNNEI. The CDR3 loop spans 15 amino acids. V was shortened by 8 bases and J by 0 bases, with 17 bases between the two germline ends. The chain's CDR3 is CASGTAVGGSYEQYF. The CDR3, as DNA: TGTGCCAGCGGGACGGCGGTTGGGGGCTCCTACGAGCAGTACTTC.

The V gene is TRBV20-1, the J gene TRBJ2-7; possibly TRBD1 or TRBD2 for D (5 bases each). Germline V gene data show CDR1 as DFQATT and CDR2 as SNEGSKA (reference sequence). This CDR3 comprises 16 residues. With 0 bases removed from V and 2 bases from J, the gap between germline ends came to 17 bases. CDR3 amino acids: CSARDTGAGPAYEQYF. CDR3 nucleotides: TGCAGTGCTAGAGATACCGGGGCAGGGCCAGCCTACGAGCAGTACTTC.

This clonotype was seen repeatedly, ten times or more. The J gene is TRBJ1-6, the V gene TRBV19, with unresolved D. Trimming took off 7 bases at V and 8 bases at J, with 18 bases between the two ends. CDR3 length: 15 residues. Germline V gives CDR1 LNHDA, CDR2 SQIVND (reference sequence). The CDR3 is CASTTAAGDDSPLHF. Here the CDR3 DNA reads TGTGCCAGTACAACGGCTGCAGGTGACGATTCACCCCTCCACTTT. Supplemented by reference TRBV19 and TRBJ1-6, the full variable domain reads DGGITQSPKYLFRKEGQNVTLSCEQNLNHDAMYWYRQDPGQGLRLIYYSQIVNDFQKGDIAEGYSVSREKKESFPLTVTSAQKNPTAFYLCASTTAAGDDSPLHFGNGTRLTVT.

This clonotype showed up just a few times. This may come from a read error, since a much larger clone is one base off. CDR3 coding DNA: TGTGCCAGCAGTCACCACCGGGAGGGGCCCCAGCATTTT. Its translation: CASSHHREGPQHF. This chain uses TRBV6-5 with TRBJ1-5; D gene uncertain. V was cut by 5 bases and J by 9 bases, with 14 bases left in between. The germline gives CDR1 MNHEY, CDR2 SVGAGI. CDR3 length: 13 residues.

Ten or more counts support this clonotype. The V and J genes are TRBV20-1 and TRBJ1-2, with D unclear. The V end was cut by 3 bases, the J end by 3 bases, with 14 bases between. Looked up from germline, CDR1 is DFQATT and CDR2 is SNEGSKA (reference sequence). The CDR3 sequence is 14 residues long. The DNA of the CDR3 is TGCAGTGCTAGTCCCTCGCGGGTGGACTATGGCTACACCTTC. Amino acid sequence: CSASPSRVDYGYTF.

The chain uses TRBV12-5 and TRBJ1-4; 9 positions agree with TRBD1. Germline V gene sequence: CDR1 LGHNT, CDR2 FRNRAP. The junction had 10 bases not matched to a gene; V was cut back by 5 bases and J by 3 bases. The CDR3 is 17 amino acids. The CDR3 protein is CASGPYMGQGSNEKLFF. In nucleotides, the CDR3 is TGTGCTAGTGGTCCCTATATGGGACAGGGTTCTAATGAAAAACTGTTTTTT.

This clonotype was seen ten or more times. The genes are TRBV20-1 and TRBJ2-1; 7 nucleotides align to TRBD2. Unmatched junction bases numbered 7, after V lost 6 bases and J lost 2 bases. Per germline, CDR1 DFQATT and CDR2 SNEGSKA (reference sequence). This CDR3 region has 14 residues. DNA for the CDR3: TGCAGTGCCCACGAGCGGGGACCCTACAATGAGCAGTTCTTC. Its translation is CSAHERGPYNEQFF.

This clonotype has only a few counts. This sequence may be a read error, since a much larger clone differs from it by one base. The conserved final phenylalanine or tryptophan is absent from the CDR3, which likely points to a read error. The DNA is left out, because the CDR3 cannot be placed on it with certainty; the CDR3 is given as TCRdb lists it. The gene calls are TRBV7-2 and TRBJ1-2; the table's D call, TRBD1, was not checked against the DNA. In germline, CDR1 is SGHTA, CDR2 FQGNSA. The CDR3 sequence runs 15 residues, both termini included. CDR3 in amino acids: CASSPGPLTGSGYPL.

This clonotype was observed at least ten times. The V call is TRBV7-9, the J call TRBJ1-2, with a weak D call TRBD1 (6 bases). Germline lookup yields CDR1 SEHNR and CDR2 FQNEAQ (reference sequence). The CDR3 contains 15 residues. The V gene lost 3 bases and the J gene lost 8 bases, with 19 bases spanning the gap. CDR3 residues: CASSLGQPGAGGYTF. CDR3 DNA: TGTGCCAGCAGCTTGGGTCAGCCGGGGGCGGGAGGCTACACCTTC.

The chain recombines TRBV11-2 with TRBJ1-4; D perhaps matches TRBD1 (5 bases). Between the trimmed V and J ends, which lost 4 bases and 6 bases, there was a span of 15 bases. CDR3 length equals 15 residues. Germline assignment: CDR1 SGHAT and CDR2 FQNNGV. CDR3 in DNA: TGTGCCAGCAGCTCCCCGGGCCCCAGGGATGAAAAACTGTTTTTT. Protein product: CASSSPGPRDEKLFF.

Regarding this clonotype: With a much larger clone just one base away, this may be a read error. The chain uses TRBV12-3 or TRBV12-4 and TRBJ2-4; D remains unclear. This CDR3 has 12 residues. With 7 bases removed from V and 9 bases from J, the gap between germline ends came to 13 bases. The CDR3 DNA reads TGTGCCAGCACCTTCGATTGGGGCATTCAGTACTTC. The encoded protein is CASTFDWGIQYF.

This clonotype was seen many times. The chain combines TRBV7-3 with TRBJ1-6, with a weak D call TRBD1 (6 bases). CDR1 and CDR2 (germline): SGHTA, FQGTGA. Between the trimmed V and J ends, which lost 1 base and 7 bases, there was a span of 11 bases. The CDR3 loop spans 15 amino acids. Here the CDR3 reads CASSLNGGRNSPLHF. CDR3 coding DNA: TGTGCCAGCAGCTTAAACGGGGGCAGGAATTCACCCCTCCACTTT.

This clonotype was counted at least ten times. This chain connects TRBV6-6 to TRBJ2-5, with 8 nucleotides matching TRBD2. Trimming at V came to 2 bases and at J to 2 bases, leaving 1 base not matched to a gene. The germline gives CDR1 MNHNY, CDR2 SVGAGI (reference sequence). The CDR3 has 14 amino acids. This CDR3 reads CASSYAGGQETQYF. The CDR3 DNA reads as TGTGCCAGCAGTTACGCGGGGGGACAAGAGACCCAGTACTTC.

To note about this clonotype: The CDR3 ends on some other residue instead of the conserved phenylalanine or tryptophan, so this is likely a read error. This sequence joins TRBV7-2 and TRBJ1-2; 7 bases line up with TRBD1. CDR3 length: 14 amino acids. CDR1 is SGHTA, CDR2 FQGNSA, per germline. CDR3 sequence: CASSSWTGARGYTL. The CDR3 DNA sequence: TGTGCTAGCAGCTCGTGGACAGGAGCGAGGGGCTACACCCTC.

This clonotype was counted many times. A junction boundary mismatches the germline segment, possibly from a read error. V gene TRBV11-2 combines with J gene TRBJ2-7; D tentatively reads TRBD1 or TRBD2 (5 bases each). Per the germline V gene, CDR1 is SGHAT and CDR2 is FQNNGV. The CDR3 has 15 amino acids. DNA of the CDR3: TGTGCCAGCAACTTAGGGGCAGGACTCTCCTACGAGCAGTACTTC. As protein: CASNLGAGLSYEQYF.

About this clonotype: Mismatch with germline at one junction end may stem from a read error. The chain employs TRBV3-1 and TRBJ1-2, with a possible D match to TRBD1 (5 bases). The germline V gene has CDR1 LGHDT and CDR2 YNNKEL (reference sequence). The CDR3 spans 13 residues. The CDR3 loop reads CASSQEGTSGYTF. CDR3 DNA: TGCGCCAGCAGCCAAGAAGGGACCTCTGGCTACACCTTC.

This clonotype was detected many times. The chain links TRBV19 to TRBJ2-1; TRBD2 matches at 10 bases. In germline, CDR1 is LNHDA, CDR2 SQIVND (reference sequence). The trim removed 9 bases at V and 4 bases at J, leaving 9 bases unmatched. The length of the CDR3 is 15 residues. The CDR3 bases are TGTGCCAGCCTAAAGTCTAGCGGGGGATACAATGAGCAGTTCTTC. Amino acid sequence: CASLKSSGGYNEQFF.

The chain has TRBV3-2 and TRBJ2-6. TRBV3-2 is deemed a pseudogene. The CDR3 consists of 16 residues. This CDR3 is CAGSQGKISGANVLTF. The CDR3 DNA is TGTGCCGGCAGCCAAGGGAAGATCTCTGGGGCCAACGTCCTGACTTTC.

This clonotype was seen many times. The J gene is TRBJ1-4, the V gene TRBV7-9, with D perhaps matching TRBD1 (6 bases). The V end lost 5 bases, the J end lost 8 bases, and 27 bases lay between the germline ends. From germline, CDR1 is SEHNR and CDR2 FQNEAQ (reference sequence). The CDR3 sequence is 18 residues long. CDR3 bases: TGTGCCAGCAGCCAAAGGGCAGGGGCTCTGTCTGGTAGGGAAAAACTGTTTTTT. Translation: CASSQRAGALSGREKLFF.

Worth noting for this clonotype: One base away lies a much larger clone, so this may be a sequencing read error. The chain joins TRBV6-2 or TRBV6-3 to TRBJ2-2; TRBD2 matches at 7 bases. The CDR3 covers 17 residues. The junction had 14 bases not matched to a gene; V was cut back by 4 bases and J by 6 bases. Germline CDR1 MNHEY, CDR2 SVGEGT. For the CDR3, the DNA is TGTGCCAGCAGTTGCAGGCTAGCGGACCTAAACCCCGGGGAGCTGTTTTTT. Translation: CASSCRLADLNPGELFF.

V and J are TRBV7-9 and TRBJ1-2, with D possibly TRBD1 on 5 matching bases. CDR3 length: 13 amino acids. With 0 bases removed from V and 8 bases from J, the gap between germline ends came to 10 bases. Germline values: CDR1 SEHNR, CDR2 FQNEAQ (reference sequence). CDR3 region: CASSLARGGGYTF. The CDR3 bases are TGTGCCAGCAGCTTAGCGAGGGGAGGAGGCTACACCTTC.

The V and J genes are TRBV19 and TRBJ1-2; 7 positions agree with TRBD1. Germline CDR1 is LNHDA and CDR2 is SQIVND (reference sequence). This CDR3 has 15 amino acids. V lost 5 bases to trimming and J lost 1 base; unmatched junction nucleotides: 7. CDR3 region: CASSPLDRSNYGYTF. CDR3 sequence (DNA): TGTGCCAGTAGTCCGCTGGACAGGAGTAACTATGGCTACACCTTC. The entire variable domain, with the rest obtained from reference TRBV19 and TRBJ1-2, is as follows: DGGITQSPKYLFRKEGQNVTLSCEQNLNHDAMYWYRQDPGQGLRLIYYSQIVNDFQKGDIAEGYSVSREKKESFPLTVTSAQKNPTAFYLCASSPLDRSNYGYTFGSGTRLTVV.

There are many counts of this clonotype. The gene calls are TRBV7-9 and TRBJ2-1; D is perhaps TRBD1 (6 bases). Germline V gene data show CDR1 as SEHNR and CDR2 as FQNEAQ (reference sequence). Trimming removed 7 bases at V and 7 bases at J, with 17 bases between. This CDR3 spans 14 amino acids. CDR3 DNA: TGTGCCAGCACTACTCAGGGGCCCGGGAATGAGCAGTTCTTC. This codes for CASTTQGPGNEQFF. The full variable domain, its missing parts supplied by reference TRBV7-9 and TRBJ2-1, is DTGVSQNPRHKITKRGQNVTFRCDPISEHNRLYWYRQTLGQGPEFLTYFQNEAQLEKSRLLSDRFSAERPKGSFSTLEIQRTEQGDSAMYLCASTTQGPGNEQFFGPGTRLTVL.

At least ten counts were recorded for this clonotype. The chain carries TRBV3-1 and TRBJ1-4; D might be TRBD1 (5 bases). Germline-derived CDR1 and CDR2 are LGHDT and YNNKEL (reference sequence). This CDR3 comprises 16 residues. Trimming took off 1 base at V and 0 bases at J, with 9 bases between the two ends. The CDR3 region is CASSQAGVATNEKLFF. CDR3 coding DNA: TGTGCCAGCAGCCAAGCGGGGGTCGCAACTAATGAAAAACTGTTTTTT.

About this clonotype itself: Given a much more abundant clone one base away, this may be a read error. The gene calls are TRBV11-2 and TRBJ2-2; possible D gene TRBD1, 6 bases. The CDR3 length is 15 residues. Per germline, CDR1 SGHAT and CDR2 FQNNGV. The V and J ends lost 3 bases and 4 bases respectively, with 12 bases between them. CDR3 amino acids: CASSFRDTTTGELFF. CDR3 coding DNA: TGTGCCAGCAGCTTCCGGGACACCACCACCGGGGAGCTGTTTTTT.

This clonotype appeared many times. The chain combines TRBV2 with TRBJ2-5; 9 nucleotides line up with TRBD2. This CDR3 has 14 amino acids. J gave up 1 base and V 7 bases, and 4 bases lay outside the gene matches. The germline V gene has CDR1 SNHLY and CDR2 FYNNEI. DNA of the CDR3: TGTGCCAGCAAGACTAGCGGTGCCCAAGAGACCCAGTACTTC. Encoded protein: CASKTSGAQETQYF.

This clonotype was found many times. One end of the junction varies from germline; a read error may be responsible. V usage is TRBV5-1 and J usage is TRBJ2-3; possibly TRBD2 for D (7 bases). The CDR3 sequence is 16 residues long. The germline gives CDR1 SGHRS, CDR2 YFSETQ. In DNA form, the CDR3 reads TGCGCCGGCAGCTTGGACGGGGGGCTGAGCACAGATACGCAGTATTTT. It encodes CAGSLDGGLSTDTQYF.